A selection of T cell receptor beta chains follows, all from one sample in a study of type 1 regulatory T cells. TCRdb itself ran the reads through MiXCR, one entry per CDR3 protein. The repertoire holds around 88,000 distinct CDR3 sequences, with around a third as singletons. The specimen sequenced was CD4+ T cells, either the whole sample or a sorted fraction (not recorded which). These receptors all stem from a human donor in good health. Each CDR3 is given with its conserved first and last residue. The D gene is left open where the match is weak. The listing skips clone size in some rows; elsewhere it reads once, few, many or a size class.

D | J | size | V | DNA | CDR3
- | TRBJ2-6 | few | TRBV20-1 | TGCAGTGCTAGTCCTCCCCGATCTGGGGCCAACGTCCTGACTTTC | CSASPPRSGANVLTF
TRBD2 | TRBJ2-7 | - | TRBV20-1 | TGCAGTGCTGTGGTAGCGGGAGTTCCCTACGAGCAGTACTTC | CSAVVAGVPYEQYF
TRBD1 | TRBJ2-3 | - | TRBV20-1 | TGCAGTGCTAGAGATTTCAGGGGGCGCGTAGATACGCAGTATTTT | CSARDFRGRVDTQYF
- | TRBJ2-7 | few | TRBV3-1 | TGTGCCAGCAGCCCGGGACCTGGACCCTACGAGCAGTACTTC | CASSPGPGPYEQYF
- | TRBJ2-1 | - | TRBV5-1 | TGCGCCAGCAGCAGAGTACCTCTAGGGACCTCCTACAATGAGCAGTTCTTC | CASSRVPLGTSYNEQFF
- | TRBJ2-1 | - | TRBV7-9 | TGTGCCAGCAGCATAAGTACAGGTTCCAAGGGCAATGAGCAGTTCTTC | CASSISTGSKGNEQFF
TRBD2 | TRBJ2-7 | - | TRBV29-1 | TGCAGCGTTGCTCGGACTAGCGGTACCTACGAGCAGTACTTC | CSVARTSGTYEQYF
TRBD2 | TRBJ2-1 | - | TRBV6-6 | TGTGCCAGCAGTTACAATCCCAGGGCTAGCGGGAGGCCGTACAATGAGCAGTTCTTC | CASSYNPRASGRPYNEQFF
- | TRBJ2-7 | few | TRBV6-2/TRBV6-3 | TGTGCCAGCAGTGCCGGGGTGGGCGAGCAGTACTTC | CASSAGVGEQYF
- | TRBJ2-1 | - | TRBV7-9 | TGTGCCAGCAGCTCAGACGAAAACTACAATGAGCAGTTCTTC | CASSSDENYNEQFF
- | TRBJ2-7 | few | TRBV24-1 | TGTGCCACCAGTGATTGGCAGCCGGGACTCCAAACCTACGAGCAGTACTTC | CATSDWQPGLQTYEQYF
- | TRBJ2-5 | - | TRBV5-1 | TGCGCCAGCAGCTTGGCCCGGGGCGAGACCCAGTACTTC | CASSLARGETQYF
TRBD1 | TRBJ2-1 | - | TRBV7-2 | TGTGCCAGCAGCTTAGCACCGGGACAGGGGGGTAGTGAGCAGTTCTTC | CASSLAPGQGGSEQFF
TRBD2 | TRBJ2-2 | - | TRBV19 | TGTGCCAGTAGTATTTTAGCGGGAGGGCTGCGTAGCACCGGGGAGCTGTTTTTT | CASSILAGGLRSTGELFF
- | TRBJ1-4 | few | TRBV6-5 | TGTGCCAGCAGTTACGGGCAGTCCTATGAAAAACTGTTTTTT | CASSYGQSYEKLFF
TRBD1 | TRBJ2-1 | - | TRBV24-1 | TGTGCCACCAGCTACCGGGACAGGGGTAATGAGCAGTTCTTC | CATSYRDRGNEQFF
- | TRBJ2-3 | few | TRBV19 | TGTGCCAGTAGTTTCACGATCACAGATACGCAGTATTTT | CASSFTITDTQYF
- | TRBJ1-5 | - | TRBV18 | TGTGCCAGCTCACCAGGGCGCAATCAGCCCCAGCATTTT | CASSPGRNQPQHF
TRBD1 | TRBJ1-2 | - | TRBV20-1 | TGCAGTGCTAGAGATTCGGAGGAGACAGGGTATGGCTACACCTTC | CSARDSEETGYGYTF
TRBD2 | TRBJ2-1 | - | TRBV11-3 | TGTGCCAGCGGGCAATTTCTGACTAGCGGGAGCAATGAAGTCTTCAATGAGCAGTTCTTC | CASGQFLTSGSNEVFNEQFF
TRBD2 | TRBJ2-1 | few | TRBV7-2 | TGTGCCAGCAGCTTCCAGCGGGAGACAGATGAGCAGTTCTTC | CASSFQRETDEQFF
- | TRBJ1-4 | - | TRBV2 | TGTGCCAGCAGTGAGGGGGAGAAGGATGAAAAACTGTTTTTT | CASSEGEKDEKLFF
TRBD1 | TRBJ2-7 | - | TRBV20-1 | TGCAGTGCTAGTCGCCCGGGACAGTCAACCATTCTCTCCTACGAGCAGTACTTC | CSASRPGQSTILSYEQYF
- | TRBJ1-3 | - | TRBV9 | TGTGCCAGCAGCGTAACGGTCGACACAGGCTCTGGAAACACCATATATTTT | CASSVTVDTGSGNTIYF
- | TRBJ2-7 | - | TRBV29-1 | TGCAGCGTTGAGAACGGAATCTACGAGCAGTACTTC | CSVENGIYEQYF
TRBD2 | TRBJ2-1 | few | TRBV7-2 | TGTGCCAGCAGCTTTTCCTCATTTCGGCGGGAGGGAGGGTTCAATGAGCAGTTCTTC | CASSFSSFRREGGFNEQFF
TRBD1 | TRBJ1-1 | - | TRBV7-9 | TGTGCCAGCAGCTGGGACAGAGTTTCTGAAGCTTTCTTT | CASSWDRVSEAFF
- | TRBJ2-7 | - | TRBV20-1 | TGCAGTGCCCTTCTCAGCTCCTACGAGCAGTACTTC | CSALLSSYEQYF
TRBD1 | TRBJ2-7 | - | TRBV25-1 | TGTGCCAGCAGTCCCTGGGGACAGGGTGGGAACGAGCAGTACTTC | CASSPWGQGGNEQYF
- | TRBJ2-1 | - | TRBV29-1 | TGCAGCGTTCTACGACCAGAGAGGAGTGAGCAGTTCTTC | CSVLRPERSEQFF
TRBD1 | TRBJ2-7 | few | TRBV7-2 | TGTGCCAGCAGCTTACTGACAGGGGGCGAAGGCGAGCAGTACTTC | CASSLLTGGEGEQYF
- | TRBJ2-2 | few | TRBV3-1 | TGTGCCAGCAGCCAAGGGACAGACTCCGGGGAGCTGTTTTTT | CASSQGTDSGELFF
- | TRBJ1-1 | - | TRBV4-3 | TGCGCCAGCAGCCAAGATTTCCGGTCAACAACCAGCACTGAAGCTTTCTTT | CASSQDFRSTTSTEAFF
- | TRBJ2-1 | few | TRBV28 | TGTGCCAGCAGTTTATTTTCCCAAGCGGGCTACAATGAGCAGTTCTTC | CASSLFSQAGYNEQFF
TRBD2 | TRBJ2-5 | - | TRBV20-1 | TGCAGTGCCGACTTGGAGCGGGATCGTGTCCAAGAGACCCAGTACTTC | CSADLERDRVQETQYF
- | TRBJ1-3 | - | TRBV20-1 | TGCAGTGCTAGAGTTCGGACTGGAAACACCATATATTTT | CSARVRTGNTIYF
- | TRBJ1-1 | - | TRBV10-2 | TGCGCCAGCAGTGAAGTGATTACAGCGAACACTGAAGCTTTCTTT | CASSEVITANTEAFF
- | TRBJ1-1 | - | TRBV29-1 | TGCAGCGTAGAAACCCGCGGTACTGAAGCTTTCTTT | CSVETRGTEAFF
TRBD2 | TRBJ2-3 | - | TRBV15 | TGTGCCACCAGCTTATTTTTAGCGGGAGTCGGGGATACGCAGTATTTT | CATSLFLAGVGDTQYF
TRBD1 | TRBJ1-5 | - | TRBV2 | TGTGCCAGCAGCTACGGACAGGGCGGGCTGGGGCAGCCCCAGCATTTT | CASSYGQGGLGQPQHF
TRBD1 | TRBJ2-2 | - | TRBV5-1 | TGCGCCAGCAGCTGGGGGACAGCGAACACCGGGGAGCTGTTTTTT | CASSWGTANTGELFF
- | TRBJ2-3 | - | TRBV7-2 | TGTGCCAGCAGCTTATGGGCGGAGTCAACAGATACGCAGTATTTT | CASSLWAESTDTQYF
TRBD1 | TRBJ2-7 | - | TRBV12-3/TRBV12-4 | TGTGCCAGCATCAGGACAGGGGAGATGTACGAGCAGTACTTC | CASIRTGEMYEQYF
- | TRBJ2-3 | - | TRBV20-1 | TGCAGTGCTGACGGGACCCTATACACAGATACGCAGTATTTT | CSADGTLYTDTQYF
TRBD1 | TRBJ2-5 | - | TRBV19 | TGTGCCAGTAGTAGTGGGACAGGACAAGAGACCCAGTACTTC | CASSSGTGQETQYF